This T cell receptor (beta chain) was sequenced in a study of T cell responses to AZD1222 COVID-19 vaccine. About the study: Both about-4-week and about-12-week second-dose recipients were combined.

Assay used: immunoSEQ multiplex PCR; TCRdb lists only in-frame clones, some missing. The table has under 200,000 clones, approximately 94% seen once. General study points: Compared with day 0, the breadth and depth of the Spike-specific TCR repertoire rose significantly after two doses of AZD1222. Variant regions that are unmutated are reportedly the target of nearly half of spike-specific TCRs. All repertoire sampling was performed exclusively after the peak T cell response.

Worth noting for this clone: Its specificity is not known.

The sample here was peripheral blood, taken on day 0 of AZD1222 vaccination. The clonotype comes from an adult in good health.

Here the CDR3 DNA reads TGTGCCTCTAAAGGGGAGGACAGCTACGAGCAGTACTTC. As protein: CASKGEDSYEQYF. The chain employs TRBV28 and TRBJ2-7, with D perhaps TRBD1 or TRBD2 (6 bases each). The V and J ends lost 11 bases and 3 bases respectively, with 17 bases between them. The CDR3 extends over 13 amino acids. CDR1 and CDR2 from the germline V gene are MDHEN and SYDVKM.